Each of the 16 T cell receptor beta chains below was sequenced from the same sample in a study of cytomegalovirus exposure and HLA in healthy donors. The method was immunoSEQ multiplex PCR; TCRdb's version includes in-frame clones alone and lacks a portion of them. The sample contains approximately 180,000 clones, roughly 89% of which appear only once. The sample consisted of PBMCs. These receptors were obtained from a young woman in good health and CMV-seronegative.

The sample holds a few counts of this clone. Other DNA sequences in this specimen translate into the identical CDR3. This chain connects TRBV5-1 to TRBJ1-1; perhaps TRBD1 as D (5 bases). Between the trimmed V and J ends, which lost 0 bases and 0 bases, there was a span of 9 bases. This CDR3 spans 15 amino acids. Germline V CDR1 and CDR2: SGHRS, YFSETQ. CDR3 protein: CASSLVQGLNTEAFF. In nucleotides, the CDR3 is TGCGCCAGCAGCTTGGTGCAGGGCCTGAACACTGAAGCTTTCTTT. The variable domain in full, with the rest retrieved from reference TRBV5-1 and TRBJ1-1, is KAGVTQTPRYLIKTRGQQVTLSCSPISGHRSVSWYQQTPGQGLQFLFEYFSETQRNKGNFPGRFSGRQFSNSRSEMNVSTLELGDSALYLCASSLVQGLNTEAFFGQGTRLTVV.

The CDR3 loop reads CASSFLGADGYTF. Written as DNA, the CDR3 is TGTGCCAGCAGTTTTTTGGGGGCCGATGGCTACACCTTC. The chain is built from TRBV27 and TRBJ1-2; D possibly corresponds to TRBD1 (6 bases). The CDR3 loop spans 13 amino acids. Germline V gene data show CDR1 as MNHEY and CDR2 as SMNVEV (reference sequence). The V end was cut by 3 bases, the J end by 6 bases, with 11 bases between.

The genes are TRBV27 and TRBJ1-2; the match to TRBD1 covers 9 bases. Germline V gives CDR1 MNHEY, CDR2 SMNVEV (reference sequence). V gave up 0 bases and J gave up 8 bases; unmatched junction bases: 19. The CDR3 extends over 19 amino acids. The CDR3 is CASSLSPSSGQGYLGGYTF. In nucleotides, the CDR3 is TGTGCCAGCAGTTTATCACCCTCATCGGGACAGGGATATTTGGGCGGCTACACCTTC.

This chain uses TRBV12-5 with TRBJ2-5; 10 bases align to TRBD2. Losses at the gene ends were 3 bases for V and 8 bases for J; bases not matched to a gene: 12. The germline V gene has CDR1 LGHNT and CDR2 FRNRAP. The length of the CDR3 is 16 residues. For the CDR3, the DNA is TGTGCTAGTGGTTTCTCTTCAGCGGGGGGGCAAGGAACCCAGTACTTC. It encodes CASGFSSAGGQGTQYF.

The J gene is TRBJ1-3, the V gene TRBV2, with D unclear. This CDR3 comprises 12 residues. Germline V lookup: CDR1 SNHLY, CDR2 FYNNEI. The ends were cut back, 3 bases at V and 6 bases at J, with 6 bases in the middle. The CDR3 DNA is TGTGCCAGCAGTGAGGAGGAAAACACCATATATTTT. Translating it yields CASSEEENTIYF.

V gene TRBV6-5 combines with J gene TRBJ2-7, with 9 bases lining up with TRBD2. CDR1 and CDR2 (germline): MNHEY, SVGAGI. The trim removed 6 bases at V and 3 bases at J, leaving 9 bases unmatched. This CDR3 is 15 amino acids long. CDR3 protein: CASRPRGGRDYEQYF. The CDR3, as DNA: TGTGCCAGCAGACCAAGGGGCGGGAGGGACTACGAGCAGTACTTC.

The V call is TRBV19, the J call TRBJ2-3; D may be TRBD1 (6 bases). This CDR3 has 14 amino acids. Trimming shortened V by 3 bases and J by 6 bases, and 13 bases separated the two germline ends. Per germline, CDR1 LNHDA and CDR2 SQIVND (reference sequence). The CDR3 protein is CASSMRQGKDTQYF. In DNA form, the CDR3 reads TGTGCCAGTAGTATGAGGCAGGGGAAGGATACGCAGTATTTT.

V is TRBV29-1 and J is TRBJ1-2, with 10 bases that match TRBD1. Looked up from germline, CDR1 is SQVTM and CDR2 is ANQGSEA. V was pared by 6 bases and J by 4 bases, with 8 bases of the junction left unmatched. This CDR3 spans 14 amino acids. Here the CDR3 reads CSVERTGGIYGYTF. The DNA for the CDR3 is TGCAGCGTCGAAAGGACAGGGGGAATCTATGGCTACACCTTC.

This chain links TRBV7-9 with TRBJ1-2, with TRBD1 identical over 9 bases. After removal of 4 bases from V and 12 bases from J, the junction contained 9 bases not matched to a gene. CDR3 size: 13 residues. The germline CDR1 and CDR2 sequences are SEHNR and FQNEAQ (reference sequence). CDR3 sequence reads: CASSSSTGGEHTF. The CDR3 DNA follows: TGTGCCAGCAGCTCCTCGACAGGGGGGGAACACACCTTC.

The chain couples TRBV4-2 to TRBJ1-5, with D unclear. The germline CDR1 and CDR2 sequences are LGHNA and YNFKEQ. Trimming stripped 0 bases from V and 0 bases from J, with 18 bases between. The CDR3 consists of 19 residues. The CDR3 protein is CASSQDGVPSTHSNQPQHF. In DNA form, the CDR3 reads TGTGCCAGCAGCCAAGACGGGGTCCCATCGACGCATAGCAATCAGCCCCAGCATTTT.

The sample holds a few counts of this clone. In the same sample, other DNA sequences code for this CDR3. V gene TRBV5-1 combines with J gene TRBJ1-4, with TRBD1 as a possible D gene (6 bases). This CDR3 region has 15 residues. Trimming cost V 0 bases and J 0 bases, with 6 bases left between them. Per the germline V gene, CDR1 is SGHRS and CDR2 is YFSETQ. CDR3 in DNA: TGCGCCAGCAGCTTGGAGGGGGCAACTAATGAAAAACTGTTTTTT. It yields the protein CASSLEGATNEKLFF.

The gene calls are TRBV4-1 and TRBJ2-7, with D possibly TRBD2 on 6 matching bases. Germline lookup yields CDR1 MGHRA and CDR2 YSYEKL. This CDR3 contains 15 residues. V was shortened by 1 base and J by 1 base, with 11 bases between the two germline ends. CDR3 coding DNA: TGCGCCAGCAGCCAAGGGGACTCGGGGTCCTACGAGCAGTACTTC. Translation gives CASSQGDSGSYEQYF.

This clone appeared a few times. The V call is TRBV2, the J call TRBJ2-7; D might be TRBD1 (5 bases). The V gene lost 3 bases and the J gene lost 2 bases, with 14 bases spanning the gap. This CDR3 spans 15 amino acids. Germline values: CDR1 SNHLY, CDR2 FYNNEI. The CDR3 bases are TGTGCCAGCAGTGAGGACACAAGTTGGGCCTACGAGCAGTACTTC. Residues: CASSEDTSWAYEQYF.

This clone was observed once. V is TRBV16 and J is TRBJ2-2; the D is unclear. With 6 bases removed from V and 2 bases from J, the gap between germline ends came to 7 bases. The CDR3 contains 13 residues. Germline CDR1 is KGHSY and CDR2 is FQNENV. The CDR3 coding sequence is TGTGCCAGCAGACGACAAAACACCGGGGAGCTGTTTTTT. It is translated as CASRRQNTGELFF.

The chain links TRBV7-9 to TRBJ2-3; TRBD2 agrees at 8 bases. Germline V gives CDR1 SEHNR, CDR2 FQNEAQ (reference sequence). Germline trimming cut 6 bases from V and 2 bases from J; bases unmatched to any gene: 13. This CDR3 spans 17 amino acids. This CDR3 reads CASRPPGLAGSTDTQYF. CDR3 in DNA: TGTGCCAGCAGACCCCCGGGGCTAGCGGGTTCCACAGATACGCAGTATTTT. Full variable domain (remainder filled in from reference TRBV7-9 and TRBJ2-3): DTGVSQNPRHKITKRGQNVTFRCDPISEHNRLYWYRQTLGQGPEFLTYFQNEAQLEKSRLLSDRFSAERPKGSFSTLEIQRTEQGDSAMYLCASRPPGLAGSTDTQYFGPGTRLTVL.

The J gene is TRBJ1-5, the V gene TRBV6-6; D is ambiguous. Between the trimmed V and J ends, which lost 0 bases and 6 bases, there was a span of 12 bases. This CDR3 region has 15 residues. Germline assignment: CDR1 MNHNY and CDR2 SVGAGI (reference sequence). For the CDR3, the DNA is TGTGCCAGCAGTTACTCCCCAGAAGCAGGTCAGCCCCAGCATTTT. This encodes CASSYSPEAGQPQHF.